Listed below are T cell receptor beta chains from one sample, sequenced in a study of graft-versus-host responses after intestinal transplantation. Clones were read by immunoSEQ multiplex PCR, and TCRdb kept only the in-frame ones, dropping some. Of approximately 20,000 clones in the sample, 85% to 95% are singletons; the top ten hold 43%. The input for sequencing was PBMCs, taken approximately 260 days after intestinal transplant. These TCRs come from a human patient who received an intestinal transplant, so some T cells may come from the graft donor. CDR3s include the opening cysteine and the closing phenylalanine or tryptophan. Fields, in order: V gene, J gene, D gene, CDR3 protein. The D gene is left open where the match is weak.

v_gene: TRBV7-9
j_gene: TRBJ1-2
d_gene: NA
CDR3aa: CASSLGLQEADGYTF

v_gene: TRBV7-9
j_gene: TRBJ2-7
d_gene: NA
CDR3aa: CASSLGGGEQYF

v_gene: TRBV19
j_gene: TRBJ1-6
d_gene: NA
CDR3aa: CASSMNDRNYNSPLHF

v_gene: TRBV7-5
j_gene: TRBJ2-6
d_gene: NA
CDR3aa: CARMRSSRQSRANVLTF

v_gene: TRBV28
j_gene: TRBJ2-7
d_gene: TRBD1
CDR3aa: CASSWDRSSYEQYF

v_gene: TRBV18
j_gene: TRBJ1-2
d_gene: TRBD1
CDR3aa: CASSPPTGTNYGYTF

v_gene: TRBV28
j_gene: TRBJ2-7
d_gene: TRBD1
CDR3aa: CASSGTGGDEQYF

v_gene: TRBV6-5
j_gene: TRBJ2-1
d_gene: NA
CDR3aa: CASSYSSAGNNNEQFF

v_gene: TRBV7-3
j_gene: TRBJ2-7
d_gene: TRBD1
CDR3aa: CASSPSGGSYEQYF

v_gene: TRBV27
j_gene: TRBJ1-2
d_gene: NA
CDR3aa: CASSLRGNYGYTF

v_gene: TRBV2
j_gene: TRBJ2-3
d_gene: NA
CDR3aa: CARSSSSDNSDTQYF

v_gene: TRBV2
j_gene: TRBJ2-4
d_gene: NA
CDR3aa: CASTTQNIQYF

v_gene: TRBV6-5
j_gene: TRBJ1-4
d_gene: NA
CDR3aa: CASSYPQGPNEKLFF

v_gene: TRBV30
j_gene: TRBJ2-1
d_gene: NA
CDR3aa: CAWSVGAGGVPYNEQFF

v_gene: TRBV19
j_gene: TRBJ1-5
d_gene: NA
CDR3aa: CASSIYRADSNQPQHF

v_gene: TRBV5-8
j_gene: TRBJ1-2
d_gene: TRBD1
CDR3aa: CASSEGGLRGYTF

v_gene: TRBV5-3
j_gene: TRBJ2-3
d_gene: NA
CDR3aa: CASSLGGRTQYF

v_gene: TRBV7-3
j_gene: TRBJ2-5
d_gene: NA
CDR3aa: CASIPGPRDWETQYF

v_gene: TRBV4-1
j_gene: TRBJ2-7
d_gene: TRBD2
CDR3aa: CASSPSGIGSYEQYF

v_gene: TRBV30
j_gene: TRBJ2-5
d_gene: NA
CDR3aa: CARGRGERARQETQYF

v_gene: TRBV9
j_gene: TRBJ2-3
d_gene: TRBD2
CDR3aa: CASSALGWREFTDTQYF

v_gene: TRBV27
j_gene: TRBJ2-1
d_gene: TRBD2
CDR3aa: CASSFRREFPHNEQFF

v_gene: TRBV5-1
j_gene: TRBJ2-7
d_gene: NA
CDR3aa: CASSRQPGQVLYEQYF

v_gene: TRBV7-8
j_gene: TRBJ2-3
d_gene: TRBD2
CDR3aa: CASSLEASGSLNTSTDTQYF

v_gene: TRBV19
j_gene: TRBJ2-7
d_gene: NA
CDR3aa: CASSIELEPTSYEQYF

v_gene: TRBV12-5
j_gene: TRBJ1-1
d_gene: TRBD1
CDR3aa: CASGSREGARGAFF

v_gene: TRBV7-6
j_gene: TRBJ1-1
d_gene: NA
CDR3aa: CASSLEGKAFF

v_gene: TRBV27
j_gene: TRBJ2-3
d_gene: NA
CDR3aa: CASSLNSHTDTQYF

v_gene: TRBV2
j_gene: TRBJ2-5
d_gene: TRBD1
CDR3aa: CASSSETGNQETQYF

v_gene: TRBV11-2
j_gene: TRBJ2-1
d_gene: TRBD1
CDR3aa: CASSLPRGRNEQFF

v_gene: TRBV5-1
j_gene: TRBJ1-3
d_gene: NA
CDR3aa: CGSSQSSGNTIYF

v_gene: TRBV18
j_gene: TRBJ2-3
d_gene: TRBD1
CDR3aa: CASSPGQSTDTQYF

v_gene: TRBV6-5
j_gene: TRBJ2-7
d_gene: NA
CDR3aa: CASSDGLDPYEQYF

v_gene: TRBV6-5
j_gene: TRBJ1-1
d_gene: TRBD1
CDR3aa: CASSSPDRANTEAFF

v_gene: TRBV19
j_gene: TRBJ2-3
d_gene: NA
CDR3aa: CASSSQGSDTQYF

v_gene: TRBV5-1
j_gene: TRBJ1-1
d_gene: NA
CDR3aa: CASSSSGNTEAFF

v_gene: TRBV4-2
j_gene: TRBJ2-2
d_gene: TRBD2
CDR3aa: CASSQDREASNTGELFF

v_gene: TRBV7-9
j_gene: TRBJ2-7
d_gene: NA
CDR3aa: CASSLPRQYEQYF

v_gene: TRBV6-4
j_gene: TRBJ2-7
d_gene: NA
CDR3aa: CASIMGLGGLRGYEQYF

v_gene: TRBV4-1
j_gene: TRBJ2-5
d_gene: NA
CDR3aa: CASSRLVRETQYF

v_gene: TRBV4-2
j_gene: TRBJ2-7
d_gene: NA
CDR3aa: CASSQMRAYEQYF

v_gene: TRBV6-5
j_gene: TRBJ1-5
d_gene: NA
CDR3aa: CASSLTVSNQPQHF

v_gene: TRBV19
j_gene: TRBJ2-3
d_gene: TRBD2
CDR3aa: CASSIKTSGSSDTQYF

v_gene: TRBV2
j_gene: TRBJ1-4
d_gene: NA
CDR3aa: CASSAFFAEGGKLFF

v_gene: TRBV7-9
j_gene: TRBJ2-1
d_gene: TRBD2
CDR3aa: CASSLGLAGGGDNEQFF

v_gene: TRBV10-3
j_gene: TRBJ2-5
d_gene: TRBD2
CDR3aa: CAISRTRGLAGIQETQYF

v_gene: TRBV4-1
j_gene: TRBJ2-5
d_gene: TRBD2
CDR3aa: CASSHPAGDGMRETQYF